The 31 T cell receptor beta chains given below trace back to one sample, sequenced in a study of spatial heterogeneity in lung cancer. Specified time point: sample taken at primary tumor resection. The authors sequenced whole RNA from tumor, nontumor lung or frozen PBMC without sorting. TCRdb re-called the 5' RACE reads through MiXCR, storing one row per CDR3 protein. The sample lists about 75,000 distinct CDR3 sequences; about an eighth were seen once. Sequenced material: PBMCs, taken at surgery. Receptors originate from a male donor with early-stage non-small cell lung cancer.

DNA of the CDR3: TGTGCCAGCAGCACAGGGTGGAGCAATCAGCCCCAGCATTTT. Its translation is CASSTGWSNQPQHF. The J gene is TRBJ1-5, the V gene TRBV27; a weak D match, TRBD1 (6 bases). This CDR3 contains 14 residues. Trimming took 6 bases from V and 1 from J, leaving 10 bases between them. Germline assignment: CDR1 MNHEY and CDR2 SMNVEV (reference sequence).

Details on this clonotype: With a much larger clone just one base away, this may be a read error. The V and J genes are TRBV4-3 and TRBJ1-2, with D perhaps matching TRBD1 (5 bases). Germline CDR1 reads LGHNA; CDR2 reads YSLEER. The CDR3 extends over 15 amino acids. Written as DNA, the CDR3 is TGCGCCAGCAGCCCCGAAGGGGAGACTAACTATGGCTTCACCTTC. Its protein is CASSPEGETNYGFTF.

Written as DNA, the CDR3 is TGTGCCACCAGTGACCCCGACAGGGACTATGGCTACACCTTC. It encodes CATSDPDRDYGYTF. V usage is TRBV24-1 and J usage is TRBJ1-2; 7 bases match TRBD1. The germline gives CDR1 KGHDR, CDR2 SFDVKD. Trimming took 4 bases from V and 3 from J; bases not matched to a gene: 4. The CDR3 has 14 amino acids.

This clonotype was recorded many times. The chain is built from TRBV6-2 or TRBV6-3 and TRBJ2-1, with 12 bases identical to TRBD2. Germline assignment: CDR1 MNHEY and CDR2 SVGEGT. The CDR3 sequence is 15 residues long. With 5 bases clipped from V and 9 bases from J, the junction kept 8 bases outside the gene matches. CDR3 region: CASSLRTSGITEQFF. The CDR3 nucleotides are TGTGCCAGCAGTCTCCGGACTAGCGGGATTACTGAGCAGTTCTTC.

This clonotype has a handful of counts. The chain is built from TRBV6-2 or TRBV6-3 and TRBJ2-1; 8 nucleotides match TRBD2. Germline V gene lookup returns CDR1 MNHEY and CDR2 SVGEGT. Losses at the gene ends were 2 bases for V and 8 bases for J; bases not matched to a gene: 5. This CDR3 has 14 amino acids. CDR3 region: CASSYGIAGHEQFF. The CDR3 nucleotides read TGTGCCAGCAGTTACGGGATAGCGGGACATGAGCAGTTCTTC.

This clonotype showed up many times. V and J are TRBV11-3 and TRBJ2-4; 10 positions match TRBD1. This CDR3 region has 15 residues. Trimming took 1 base from V and 8 from J; bases not matched to a gene: 5. Germline-derived CDR1 and CDR2 are SGHNT and YENEEA. The CDR3 reads CASSLGQGAQDIQYF. DNA for the CDR3: TGTGCCAGCAGCTTAGGACAGGGGGCCCAGGACATTCAGTACTTC.

This clonotype has only a few counts. This chain joins TRBV5-1 and TRBJ2-2; D not certain. Trimming removed 1 base from V and 7 bases from J, with 5 bases in between. This CDR3 comprises 12 residues. Germline V gene sequence: CDR1 SGHRS, CDR2 YFSETQ. In DNA form, the CDR3 reads TGCGCCAGCAGCTTGAGAGACGGGGAGCTGTTTTTT. Residues: CASSLRDGELFF. Looking up the rest from reference TRBV5-1 and TRBJ2-2 gives the full variable domain: KAGVTQTPRYLIKTRGQQVTLSCSPISGHRSVSWYQQTPGQGLQFLFEYFSETQRNKGNFPGRFSGRQFSNSRSEMNVSTLELGDSALYLCASSLRDGELFFGEGSRLTVL.

This clonotype was recorded many times. J is TRBJ2-1 and V is TRBV7-3; D may be TRBD1 (6 bases). Germline CDR1 SGHTA, CDR2 FQGTGA. This CDR3 region has 12 residues. The V end was cut by 4 bases, the J end by 8 bases, with 9 bases between. This chain's CDR3 is CASSSDSDEQFF. As DNA, the CDR3 is TGTGCCAGCAGCTCGGACAGTGATGAGCAGTTCTTC.

This clonotype was recorded many times. CDR3 in amino acids: CSVEAGSKTQYF. The CDR3 coding sequence is TGCAGCGTTGAGGCGGGATCGAAGACCCAGTACTTC. The V and J genes are TRBV29-1 and TRBJ2-5; D is possibly TRBD2 (6 bases). There are 12 residues in the CDR3. Deletions cut 3 bases from V and 6 bases from J, with 11 bases between. Per the germline V gene, CDR1 is SQVTM and CDR2 is ANQGSEA.

In its sample, this clonotype was seen a few times. The genes are TRBV12-3 or TRBV12-4 and TRBJ1-5; 9 bases are a match to TRBD1. The trim removed 6 bases at V and 6 bases at J, leaving 9 bases unmatched. The CDR3 spans 15 residues. The CDR3 DNA reads as TGTGCCAGCAGCCAGACAGGGGGAAGTCTTCAGCCCCAGCATTTT. Translated: CASSQTGGSLQPQHF.

This clonotype was counted a few times. The chain recombines TRBV12-3 or TRBV12-4 with TRBJ2-5; D may be TRBD1 (5 bases). This CDR3 has 11 residues. Deletions cut 5 bases from V and 7 bases from J, with 8 bases between. The CDR3 sequence is CASSPRGTQYF. Written as DNA, the CDR3 is TGTGCCAGCAGTCCTAGGGGGACCCAGTACTTC.

The chain is built from TRBV29-1 and TRBJ2-3; either TRBD1 or TRBD2 may supply D (5 bases each). The length of the CDR3 is 13 residues. The germline V and J ends were trimmed by 4 bases and 3 bases, with 11 bases remaining between them. CDR1 is SQVTM, CDR2 ANQGSEA, per germline. CDR3 sequence reads: CSVVRDGTDTQYF. The DNA of the CDR3 is TGCAGCGTTGTAAGGGACGGTACAGATACGCAGTATTTT.

The chain couples TRBV20-1 to TRBJ1-1, with a possible D match to TRBD1 (5 bases). Trimming stripped 5 bases from V and 3 bases from J, with 16 bases between. The CDR3 is 14 amino acids. CDR1 is DFQATT and CDR2 is SNEGSKA in the germline V gene (reference sequence). The CDR3, as DNA: TGCAGTGCTCGGATGGGGGGTGGGGACACTGAAGCTTTCTTT. It specifies CSARMGGGDTEAFF.

J is TRBJ2-7 and V is TRBV30, with D perhaps assigned TRBD1 or TRBD2 (5 bases each). V was trimmed by 5 bases and J by 5 bases, leaving 28 bases between them. The germline CDR1 and CDR2 sequences are GTSNPN and SVGIG (reference sequence). The CDR3 is 17 residues long. In DNA form, the CDR3 reads TGTGCCTGGGGTCGATTACTCGGGACCCCTCTAGCCGACGAGCAGTACTTC. Amino acid sequence: CAWGRLLGTPLADEQYF.

This clonotype showed up many times. The rearrangement joins TRBV10-3 to TRBJ2-7; 11 bases fit TRBD2. The junction had 4 bases not matched to a gene; V was cut back by 4 bases and J by 2 bases. The germline gives CDR1 ENHRY, CDR2 SYGVKD. The CDR3 runs 15 residues. Here the CDR3 reads CAISVVAGGPYEQYF. The CDR3 bases are TGTGCCATCAGTGTTGTAGCGGGAGGGCCCTACGAGCAGTACTTC.

The chain has TRBV10-3 and TRBJ2-7, with 14 positions matching TRBD2. Trimming removed 10 bases from V and 6 bases from J; junction bases left unmatched: 11. In germline, CDR1 is ENHRY, CDR2 SYGVKD. The CDR3 is 15 amino acids. The chain's CDR3 is CATRGTSGRILEQYF. The CDR3 bases are TGTGCCACACGGGGGACTAGCGGGAGAATCCTCGAGCAGTACTTC.

The J gene is TRBJ1-1, the V gene TRBV29-1; D gene unclear. CDR1 is SQVTM and CDR2 is ANQGSEA in the germline V gene. Trimming stripped 6 bases from V and 3 bases from J, with 2 bases between. The CDR3 is 9 amino acids. The CDR3 DNA reads TGCAGCGTAGACACTGAAGCTTTCTTT. Protein: CSVDTEAFF.

This clonotype was counted a few times. The chain is built from TRBV19 and TRBJ2-6; D is unresolved. The CDR3 runs to 14 residues. V was clipped by 5 bases and J by 0 bases, with 5 bases between them. Germline V lookup: CDR1 LNHDA, CDR2 SQIVND (reference sequence). CDR3 residues: CASSVGSGANVLTF. The DNA for the CDR3 is TGTGCCAGTAGTGTCGGCTCTGGGGCCAACGTCCTGACTTTC.

This clonotype has a handful of counts. J is TRBJ2-7 and V is TRBV4-2, with D maybe TRBD2 (6 bases). Deletions cut 0 bases from V and 6 bases from J, with 18 bases between. Germline V gene sequence: CDR1 LGHNA, CDR2 YNFKEQ. The CDR3 is 16 amino acids. The CDR3 loop is CASSQEGGLVVVEQYF. In nucleotides, the CDR3 is TGTGCCAGCAGCCAAGAGGGGGGTCTAGTTGTCGTCGAGCAGTACTTC.

This clonotype was detected a few times. The chain has TRBV2 and TRBJ1-1; TRBD1 might be the D (5 bases). The CDR3 covers 13 residues. In germline, CDR1 is SNHLY, CDR2 FYNNEI. V was pared by 2 bases and J by 4 bases, with 8 bases between. The CDR3 coding sequence is TGTGCCAGCAGTGAAAGGGGAATCACTGAAGCTTTCTTT. Amino acid sequence: CASSERGITEAFF.

This clonotype was counted ten times or more. The chain recombines TRBV9 with TRBJ2-1; tentatively, D is TRBD1 (5 bases). Trimming cost V 7 bases and J 0 bases, with 8 bases left between them. The CDR3 totals 13 residues. Germline CDR1 reads SGDLS; CDR2 reads YYNGEE. CDR3: CASRDSSYNEQFF. CDR3 DNA sequence: TGTGCCAGCCGCGACAGCTCCTACAATGAGCAGTTCTTC.

This clonotype was recorded at least ten times. The chain couples TRBV5-1 to TRBJ2-7, with D possibly TRBD1 on 6 matching bases. CDR3 size: 12 residues. Per germline, CDR1 SGHRS and CDR2 YFSETQ. Trimming stripped 2 bases from V and 5 bases from J, with 8 bases between. The CDR3 region is CASSFPGDEQYF. The CDR3 coding sequence is TGCGCCAGCAGCTTCCCAGGGGACGAGCAGTACTTC.

This clonotype was observed a handful of times. This rearrangement joins TRBV5-1 to TRBJ1-2; D is undetermined. CDR3 length equals 14 residues. V was pared by 5 bases and J by 1 base, with 12 bases between. Per germline, CDR1 SGHRS and CDR2 YFSETQ. CDR3 residues: CASSTDSLNYGYTF. The CDR3 bases are TGCGCCAGCAGTACCGACTCGCTTAACTATGGCTACACCTTC.

J is TRBJ1-2 and V is TRBV10-3; D call uncertain. The CDR3 consists of 12 residues. CDR1 ENHRY and CDR2 SYGVKD come from the germline V gene. The V end lost 3 bases, the J end lost 4 bases, and 6 bases lay between the germline ends. This CDR3 is CAISDGSYGYTF. DNA of the CDR3: TGTGCCATCAGTGACGGGAGCTATGGCTACACCTTC.

This clonotype has more than one count but fewer than ten. V gene TRBV7-2 combines with J gene TRBJ2-4, with D possibly TRBD1 on 5 matching bases. The CDR3 sequence is 15 residues long. The germline gives CDR1 SGHTA, CDR2 FQGNSA. The ends were cut back, 1 base at V and 5 bases at J, with 12 bases in the middle. CDR3 in DNA: TGTGCCAGCAGCTTAGAGGGCAGGGCGGAAAACATTCAGTACTTC. It encodes CASSLEGRAENIQYF.

This clonotype was counted a few times. V usage is TRBV6-5 and J usage is TRBJ1-3; 7 nucleotides align to TRBD1. The trim removed 6 bases at V and 6 bases at J, leaving 5 bases unmatched. The CDR3 totals 13 residues. The germline V gene has CDR1 MNHEY and CDR2 SVGAGI. The DNA of the CDR3 is TGTGCCAGCAGACCGGGACAGATAAACACCATATATTTT. Residues: CASRPGQINTIYF.

The table lists this clonotype with a few counts. The chain combines TRBV4-1 with TRBJ2-2, with 11 bases matching TRBD2. The CDR3 covers 18 residues. With 1 base clipped from V and 9 bases from J, the junction kept 13 bases outside the gene matches. In germline, CDR1 is MGHRA, CDR2 YSYEKL. For the CDR3, the DNA is TGCGCCAGCAGCCAAGGGATCCTAGCGGGAGGCCTACACCGGGAGCTGTTTTTT. Translation gives CASSQGILAGGLHRELFF.

This clonotype was picked up many times. The rearrangement joins TRBV6-2 or TRBV6-3 to TRBJ2-5; D may correspond to TRBD1 or TRBD2 (5 bases each). With 8 bases removed from V and 4 bases from J, the gap between germline ends came to 11 bases. There are 12 residues in the CDR3. The germline V gene has CDR1 MNHEY and CDR2 SVGEGT. The CDR3 DNA follows: TGTGCCAGCGGGACGGCGCGAGAGACCCAGTACTTC. The encoded protein is CASGTARETQYF.

The chain combines TRBV7-2 with TRBJ2-1; 8 nucleotides agree with TRBD2. J lost 5 bases, V lost 10 bases, and 10 bases had no gene match. Germline CDR1 and CDR2: SGHTA and FQGNSA. The CDR3 loop spans 14 amino acids. CDR3 loop: CATRLTSANNEQFF. The CDR3 coding sequence is TGTGCCACCCGACTGACTAGCGCTAACAATGAGCAGTTCTTC.

The rearrangement joins TRBV15 to TRBJ2-5; 10 bases are a match to TRBD2. V lost 1 base and J lost 3; bases outside the gene matches: 5. The CDR3 consists of 16 residues. Germline CDR1 LNHNV, CDR2 YYDKDF (reference sequence). CDR3: CATSRGSGRWEETQYF. CDR3 coding DNA: TGTGCCACCAGCAGAGGTAGCGGGAGGTGGGAAGAGACCCAGTACTTC.

This clonotype was counted only a few times. The V gene is TRBV7-9, the J gene TRBJ1-1; 10 nucleotides match TRBD1. Germline trimming cut 4 bases from V and 5 bases from J; bases unmatched to any gene: 13. The CDR3 is made up of 17 amino acids. Germline V CDR1 and CDR2: SEHNR, FQNEAQ (reference sequence). The CDR3 region has the DNA TGTGCCAGCAGCTCCGGACAGGGGGGGACAGGAAGAACTGAAGCTTTCTTT. Amino acids: CASSSGQGGTGRTEAFF.